This is a list of T cell receptor beta chains from one sample in a study of blood T cells in healthy people across ages. TCRdb re-analysed the 5' RACE reads in MiXCR, keeping a single row per CDR3 protein. The sample lists more than 750,000 distinct CDR3 sequences, roughly 29% occurring once. The sample was also reused in another study, on T cells of mothers and their children.

The sample taken for sequencing was blood. The receptor source for this set is a woman in her thirties or forties in good health. CDR3s include the opening cysteine and the closing phenylalanine or tryptophan. D genes are given only for firm matches. Clone size, where shown, is once, few, many, or a class for clones that have expanded.

cdr3_aa: CASSPPKAGVRAYGYTF; cdr3_nt: TGTGCCAGCTCACCACCCAAGGCAGGGGTTCGGGCCTATGGCTACACCTTC; cdr3_length: 17; clone_size: few; j_call: TRBJ1-2; v_call: TRBV18; d_call: NA
cdr3_aa: CASSRTQIDEQYF; cdr3_nt: TGCGCCAGCAGCCGGACTCAGATTGATGAGCAGTACTTC; cdr3_length: 13; clone_size: NA; j_call: TRBJ2-7; v_call: TRBV4-3; d_call: NA
cdr3_aa: CSVEARRASGSYNEQFF; cdr3_nt: TGCAGCGTTGAAGCACGGCGGGCTAGCGGCTCCTACAATGAGCAGTTCTTC; cdr3_length: 17; clone_size: many; j_call: TRBJ2-1; v_call: TRBV29-1; d_call: TRBD2
cdr3_aa: CATSAPEQGSYGYTF; cdr3_nt: TGTGCCACCAGTGCTCCCGAACAGGGGAGCTATGGCTACACCTTC; cdr3_length: 15; clone_size: many; j_call: TRBJ1-2; v_call: TRBV24-1; d_call: TRBD1
cdr3_aa: CSVNRGGYQETQYF; cdr3_nt: TGCAGCGTGAACAGGGGGGGATACCAAGAGACCCAGTACTTC; cdr3_length: 14; clone_size: NA; j_call: TRBJ2-5; v_call: TRBV29-1; d_call: NA
cdr3_aa: CSVELLRVGVGKNIQYF; cdr3_nt: TGCAGCGTTGAATTGTTGCGAGTAGGGGTGGGAAAAAACATTCAGTACTTC; cdr3_length: 17; clone_size: many; j_call: TRBJ2-4; v_call: TRBV29-1; d_call: NA
cdr3_aa: CASSRGTYEKLFF; cdr3_nt: TGTGCCAGCAGCCGGGGGACTTATGAAAAACTGTTTTTT; cdr3_length: 13; clone_size: once; j_call: TRBJ1-4; v_call: TRBV12-3/TRBV12-4; d_call: NA
cdr3_aa: CASSLVPRGSNQPQHF; cdr3_nt: TGTGCCAGCAGCTTAGTACCCAGGGGGAGCAATCAGCCCCAGCATTTT; cdr3_length: 16; clone_size: NA; j_call: TRBJ1-5; v_call: TRBV7-2; d_call: TRBD1
cdr3_aa: CASSERGGFWDTQYF; cdr3_nt: TGTGCCAGCAGCGAGCGGGGGGGGTTTTGGGATACGCAGTATTTT; cdr3_length: 15; clone_size: few; j_call: TRBJ2-3; v_call: TRBV12-3/TRBV12-4; d_call: TRBD2
cdr3_aa: CASSYPGLRPEVNQPQHF; cdr3_nt: TGTGCCAGCAGTTACCCGGGACTCCGTCCGGAGGTTAATCAGCCCCAGCATTTT; cdr3_length: 18; clone_size: few; j_call: TRBJ1-5; v_call: TRBV6-2/TRBV6-3; d_call: NA
cdr3_aa: CASSAYDEQYF; cdr3_nt: TGTGCCAGTAGTGCCTATGACGAGCAGTACTTC; cdr3_length: 11; clone_size: few; j_call: TRBJ2-7; v_call: TRBV19; d_call: NA
cdr3_aa: CASTPDRTSNYGYTF; cdr3_nt: TGTGCCAGCACGCCTGATAGAACCTCTAACTATGGCTACACCTTC; cdr3_length: 15; clone_size: few; j_call: TRBJ1-2; v_call: TRBV6-5; d_call: NA
cdr3_aa: CAIREEGRRDGYTF; cdr3_nt: TGTGCCATCAGAGAGGAGGGCAGACGTGATGGCTACACCTTC; cdr3_length: 14; clone_size: few; j_call: TRBJ1-2; v_call: TRBV10-3; d_call: NA
cdr3_aa: CSARGDDAGAGKNIQYF; cdr3_nt: TGCAGTGCTAGAGGGGATGATGCGGGGGCCGGCAAAAACATTCAGTACTTC; cdr3_length: 17; clone_size: many; j_call: TRBJ2-4; v_call: TRBV20-1; d_call: NA
cdr3_aa: CSARDVRRWNTIYF; cdr3_nt: TGCAGTGCTAGAGATGTTCGGAGATGGAACACCATATATTTT; cdr3_length: 14; clone_size: NA; j_call: TRBJ1-3; v_call: TRBV20-1; d_call: NA
cdr3_aa: CSARVAGGTYEQYF; cdr3_nt: TGCAGTGCTAGAGTGGCAGGGGGTACCTACGAGCAGTACTTC; cdr3_length: 14; clone_size: many; j_call: TRBJ2-7; v_call: TRBV20-1; d_call: TRBD1
cdr3_aa: CAWSIASGSTDTQYF; cdr3_nt: TGTGCCTGGAGTATCGCTAGCGGAAGCACAGATACGCAGTATTTT; cdr3_length: 15; clone_size: NA; j_call: TRBJ2-3; v_call: TRBV30; d_call: TRBD2
cdr3_aa: CASSTGPTYEQYF; cdr3_nt: TGTGCCAGCTCAACAGGGCCCACCTACGAGCAGTACTTC; cdr3_length: 13; clone_size: many; j_call: TRBJ2-7; v_call: TRBV18; d_call: NA
cdr3_aa: CASSPSYTGPTDTQYF; cdr3_nt: TGTGCCAGCAGCCCATCATATACAGGTCCCACAGATACGCAGTATTTT; cdr3_length: 16; clone_size: many; j_call: TRBJ2-3; v_call: TRBV7-6; d_call: NA
cdr3_aa: CASSNGVKLSGANVLTF; cdr3_nt: TGTGCCAGCAGTAACGGAGTCAAACTCTCTGGGGCCAACGTCCTGACTTTC; cdr3_length: 17; clone_size: NA; j_call: TRBJ2-6; v_call: TRBV27; d_call: NA
cdr3_aa: CASSQEIGDYGYTF; cdr3_nt: TGCGCCAGCAGCCAAGAGATAGGGGACTATGGCTACACCTTC; cdr3_length: 14; clone_size: NA; j_call: TRBJ1-2; v_call: TRBV4-3; d_call: NA
cdr3_aa: CASSWLAGGSHYEQYF; cdr3_nt: TGTGCCAGTAGTTGGCTAGCGGGAGGGTCACACTACGAGCAGTACTTC; cdr3_length: 16; clone_size: NA; j_call: TRBJ2-7; v_call: TRBV19; d_call: TRBD2
cdr3_aa: CASSRPGSKGAYGYTF; cdr3_nt: TGTGCCAGCAGTCGACCCGGATCAAAGGGGGCCTATGGCTACACCTTC; cdr3_length: 16; clone_size: few; j_call: TRBJ1-2; v_call: TRBV6-5; d_call: TRBD1
cdr3_aa: CASSQEGAGMRGDTQYF; cdr3_nt: TGTGCCAGCAGCCAAGAAGGAGCAGGCATGAGGGGCGATACGCAGTATTTT; cdr3_length: 17; clone_size: NA; j_call: TRBJ2-3; v_call: TRBV3-1; d_call: NA
cdr3_aa: CSVWTGGRDEQYF; cdr3_nt: TGCAGCGTTTGGACAGGGGGTCGGGATGAGCAGTACTTC; cdr3_length: 13; clone_size: few; j_call: TRBJ2-4; v_call: TRBV29-1; d_call: TRBD1
cdr3_aa: CVWSPDSYEQYF; cdr3_nt: TGTGTCTGGAGCCCCGACAGCTACGAGCAGTACTTC; cdr3_length: 12; clone_size: few; j_call: TRBJ2-7; v_call: TRBV30; d_call: NA
cdr3_aa: CASRGTGTGRTDTQYF; cdr3_nt: TGTGCCAGCAGGGGAACCGGGACAGGGCGCACAGATACGCAGTATTTT; cdr3_length: 16; clone_size: NA; j_call: TRBJ2-3; v_call: TRBV28; d_call: TRBD1
cdr3_aa: CSARYGTANQPQHF; cdr3_nt: TGCAGTGCTAGATATGGGACAGCGAATCAGCCCCAGCATTTT; cdr3_length: 14; clone_size: few; j_call: TRBJ1-5; v_call: TRBV20-1; d_call: TRBD1
cdr3_aa: CASSLRQISGANVLTF; cdr3_nt: TGCGCCAGCAGCTTGAGGCAGATCTCTGGGGCCAACGTCCTGACTTTC; cdr3_length: 16; clone_size: many; j_call: TRBJ2-6; v_call: TRBV5-1; d_call: NA
cdr3_aa: CSVGKGAGLGPARGEQYF; cdr3_nt: TGCAGCGTTGGGAAAGGGGCAGGACTCGGCCCAGCGAGGGGCGAGCAGTACTTC; cdr3_length: 18; clone_size: NA; j_call: TRBJ2-7; v_call: TRBV29-1; d_call: NA
cdr3_aa: CASSQENYNEQYF; cdr3_nt: TGTGCCAGCAGCCAGGAAAACTACAATGAGCAGTACTTC; cdr3_length: 13; clone_size: NA; j_call: TRBJ2-7; v_call: TRBV14; d_call: NA
cdr3_aa: CASSLEPGGGQFF; cdr3_nt: TGCGCCAGTAGCTTGGAGCCCGGTGGAGGGCAGTTCTTC; cdr3_length: 13; clone_size: NA; j_call: TRBJ2-1; v_call: TRBV5-1; d_call: NA
cdr3_aa: CASSLGSGGQTQYF; cdr3_nt: TGTGCCAGCAGTTTAGGAAGCGGGGGACAGACCCAGTACTTC; cdr3_length: 14; clone_size: many; j_call: TRBJ2-5; v_call: TRBV12-3/TRBV12-4; d_call: TRBD2
cdr3_aa: CASTTGPGEQYF; cdr3_nt: TGTGCCAGCACTACGGGGCCGGGGGAGCAGTACTTC; cdr3_length: 12; clone_size: many; j_call: TRBJ2-7; v_call: TRBV25-1; d_call: NA
cdr3_aa: CASGFGRQRETQYF; cdr3_nt: TGCGCCAGCGGCTTTGGCAGGCAGAGGGAGACCCAGTACTTC; cdr3_length: 14; clone_size: NA; j_call: TRBJ2-5; v_call: TRBV5-1; d_call: NA
cdr3_aa: CSAVQGLQETQYF; cdr3_nt: TGCAGTGCTGTCCAGGGACTCCAAGAGACCCAGTACTTC; cdr3_length: 13; clone_size: many; j_call: TRBJ2-5; v_call: TRBV20-1; d_call: NA
cdr3_aa: CASSFRPPTSGISYEQYF; cdr3_nt: TGTGCCAGCAGCTTTAGGCCGCCGACTAGCGGTATCTCCTACGAGCAGTACTTC; cdr3_length: 18; clone_size: NA; j_call: TRBJ2-7; v_call: TRBV7-2; d_call: TRBD2
cdr3_aa: CASSLAFRGSSYGEQFF; cdr3_nt: TGTGCCAGCAGCTTAGCGTTTAGGGGATCTTCCTACGGTGAGCAGTTCTTC; cdr3_length: 17; clone_size: many; j_call: TRBJ2-1; v_call: TRBV7-8; d_call: NA
cdr3_aa: CSARDNWDRGNNQPQHF; cdr3_nt: TGCAGTGCTAGAGATAATTGGGACAGGGGGAACAATCAGCCCCAGCATTTT; cdr3_length: 17; clone_size: many; j_call: TRBJ1-5; v_call: TRBV20-1; d_call: TRBD1
cdr3_aa: CSAASGGAMNEQFF; cdr3_nt: TGCAGTGCTGCCAGCGGGGGGGCTATGAATGAGCAGTTCTTC; cdr3_length: 14; clone_size: NA; j_call: TRBJ2-1; v_call: TRBV20-1; d_call: TRBD2
cdr3_aa: CASSPTGTGATNEKLFF; cdr3_nt: TGTGCCAGCAGTCCAACCGGGACAGGGGCGACTAATGAAAAACTGTTTTTT; cdr3_length: 17; clone_size: few; j_call: TRBJ1-4; v_call: TRBV28; d_call: TRBD1
cdr3_aa: CAGRGTGGKEQYF; cdr3_nt: TGTGCCGGACGAGGGACAGGGGGCAAGGAGCAGTACTTC; cdr3_length: 13; clone_size: NA; j_call: TRBJ2-7; v_call: TRBV2; d_call: TRBD1
cdr3_aa: CASSQGSVNEQFF; cdr3_nt: TGTGCCAGCAGCCAAGGGTCGGTCAATGAGCAGTTCTTC; cdr3_length: 13; clone_size: many; j_call: TRBJ2-1; v_call: TRBV4-2; d_call: NA
cdr3_aa: CASSSRTSGVSSYNEQFF; cdr3_nt: TGTGCCAGCAGCTCCAGGACTAGCGGGGTGAGCTCCTACAATGAGCAGTTCTTC; cdr3_length: 18; clone_size: few; j_call: TRBJ2-1; v_call: TRBV11-3; d_call: TRBD2